The TCR beta chain under discussion was sequenced for a study of T cell repertoires in cytomegalovirus infection. Study details: Evidence of both CMV infection and a matching HLA type came from public TCR beta signatures.

In TCRdb, the reads were re-called with MiXCR into one record per CDR3 protein. This sample yields about 530,000 distinct CDR3 sequences, of which about a quarter are seen a single time; about 13% belongs to the top ten. Study results and limitations: Dominating the ex vivo response were TCR beta clonotypes that were CMV-specific and HLA-C-restricted. There were carriers of CMV plus the relevant HLA, and cumulative public TCR beta family frequency identified them.

Notes on this clonotype: Its target is not known.

V shed 3 bases, J shed 7 bases, and the junction held 6 bases outside the gene matches. The germline CDR1 and CDR2 sequences are MGHRA and YSYEKL. The CDR3 consists of 15 residues. The receptor comes from a human donor in good health (CMV status not recorded). Some clones in this sample may be carry-over from other donors' samples. Sequenced input: PBMCs. The V and J genes are TRBV4-1 and TRBJ1-2, with 12 bases fitting TRBD1. This CDR3 is CASSQAGTGGGGYTF. CDR3 bases: TGCGCCAGCAGCCAGGCCGGGACAGGGGGCGGTGGCTACACCTTC.